These T cell receptor beta chains were read from a single sample in a study of T-cell reconstitution after alpha-beta-depleted transplantation in children. TCRdb redid the calling of the PCR reads with MiXCR, one entry per CDR3 protein. The data show about 400,000 distinct CDR3 sequences, approximately 12% seen once. The sequencing here drew on PBMCs, taken from the stem cell graft. These receptors originate from a human donor who donated a stem cell graft to a child with Fanconi anemia. The CDR3 runs from the conserved cysteine through the conserved F or W. The D gene is left open where the match is weak. For some rows the clone size is stated as once, few or many, or as a class when expanded; others skip it.

D gene	V gene	J gene	CDR3 length	clone size	CDR3 protein	CDR3 DNA
TRBD2	TRBV20-1	TRBJ2-7	17	-	CSARDLEKRGTAYEQYF	TGCAGTGCTAGAGATCTGGAAAAGCGGGGGACGGCCTACGAGCAGTACTTC
-	TRBV7-2	TRBJ1-1	14	many	CASSLGGVGTEAFF	TGTGCCAGCAGCTTGGGCGGAGTGGGAACTGAAGCTTTCTTT
-	TRBV20-1	TRBJ1-2	11	few	CSAKGGNGYTF	TGCAGTGCTAAAGGGGGTAATGGCTACACCTTC
TRBD1	TRBV12-3/TRBV12-4	TRBJ2-1	15	many	CASSPRDSQYNEQFF	TGTGCCAGCAGCCCCCGGGACAGTCAATACAATGAGCAGTTCTTC
-	TRBV7-9	TRBJ2-2	13	-	CASSERVTGELFF	TGTGCCAGCAGCGAAAGGGTTACCGGGGAGCTGTTTTTT
-	TRBV30	TRBJ1-1	14	few	CAWSVFGTQLEAFF	TGTGCCTGGAGCGTTTTTGGGACGCAGCTTGAAGCTTTCTTT
-	TRBV6-2/TRBV6-3	TRBJ1-5	13	-	CASQWSINQPQHF	TGTGCCTCCCAGTGGAGCATCAATCAGCCCCAGCATTTT
TRBD1	TRBV5-1	TRBJ2-5	14	-	CASSLTGGAETQYF	TGCGCCAGCAGCCTGACAGGGGGCGCGGAGACCCAGTACTTC
-	TRBV5-6	TRBJ2-7	13	many	CASSAVSSYEQYF	TGTGCCAGCAGCGCAGTGAGCTCCTACGAGCAGTACTTC
-	TRBV20-1	TRBJ1-6	16	many	CSARGAHEGVNSPLHF	TGCAGTGCTAGAGGTGCCCACGAAGGGGTCAATTCACCCCTCCACTTT
-	TRBV5-1	TRBJ2-7	16	many	CASSLGEQGPSYEQYF	TGCGCCAGCAGCTTGGGGGAACAGGGTCCCTCCTACGAGCAGTACTTC
-	TRBV11-3	TRBJ2-2	13	many	CASSFTWAGELFF	TGTGCCAGCAGTTTTACGTGGGCCGGGGAGCTGTTTTTT
-	TRBV20-1	TRBJ2-3	15	-	CSAAARAANTDTQYF	TGCAGTGCCGCCGCCCGGGCAGCTAACACAGATACGCAGTATTTT
-	TRBV29-1	TRBJ2-1	14	-	CSVAGIASYNEQFF	TGCAGCGTGGCTGGGATTGCTTCCTACAATGAGCAGTTCTTC
-	TRBV12-3/TRBV12-4	TRBJ1-1	14	many	CASSLREMNTEAFF	TGTGCCAGCAGTTTAAGGGAGATGAACACTGAAGCTTTCTTT
-	TRBV6-2/TRBV6-3	TRBJ1-6	14	few	CASSTGDQGSPLHF	TGTGCCAGCAGTACGGGGGACCAGGGATCACCCCTCCACTTT
-	TRBV20-1	TRBJ1-5	12	-	CSALQGGGPQHF	TGCAGTGCTTTACAGGGAGGAGGGCCCCAGCATTTT
-	TRBV5-1	TRBJ1-2	15	-	CASSPGHNINYGYTF	TGCGCCAGCAGCCCGGGACACAACATTAACTATGGCTACACCTTC
TRBD1	TRBV25-1	TRBJ2-2	14	few	CASRTGGAGGELFF	TGTGCCAGCAGAACAGGGGGCGCAGGCGGGGAGCTGTTTTTT
TRBD1	TRBV7-8	TRBJ2-6	17	few	CASSTRQGVAGANVLTF	TGTGCCAGCAGCACCCGACAGGGGGTAGCTGGGGCCAACGTCCTGACTTTC
TRBD1	TRBV9	TRBJ2-3	17	few	CASSVGWGTGGKDTQYF	TGTGCCAGCAGCGTAGGTTGGGGGACAGGGGGCAAAGATACGCAGTATTTT
-	TRBV6-2/TRBV6-3	TRBJ2-3	16	-	CASSYKTGSGTDTQYF	TGTGCCAGCAGTTACAAAACAGGTAGTGGCACAGATACGCAGTATTTT
-	TRBV27	TRBJ2-1	15	few	CASSSPGGPTNEQFF	TGTGCCAGCAGTTCCCCCGGGGGACCTACGAATGAGCAGTTCTTC
-	TRBV7-6	TRBJ2-1	17	few	CASSQVVAEALNNEQFF	TGTGCCAGCAGCCAAGTCGTGGCGGAGGCCTTAAACAATGAGCAGTTCTTC
TRBD1	TRBV12-3/TRBV12-4	TRBJ2-1	13	few	CASRMGQSNEQFF	TGTGCCAGCAGAATGGGACAGAGCAATGAGCAGTTCTTC
-	TRBV6-5	TRBJ1-1	11	few	CASRARGGAFF	TGTGCCAGCAGGGCCAGGGGTGGAGCTTTCTTT
TRBD2	TRBV5-1	TRBJ2-1	15	-	CASRDLAGAGNEQFF	TGCGCCAGCAGGGATTTAGCGGGGGCGGGGAATGAGCAGTTCTTC
-	TRBV10-3	TRBJ1-2	12	few	CAISEYRYGYTF	TGTGCCATCAGTGAGTATCGATATGGCTACACCTTC
-	TRBV4-2	TRBJ2-1	14	-	CASGTEAGNNEQFF	TGTGCCAGCGGAACGGAGGCGGGGAACAATGAGCAGTTCTTC
-	TRBV7-2	TRBJ2-5	13	-	CASSPRGFETQYF	TGTGCCAGCAGCCCCAGGGGTTTCGAGACCCAGTACTTC
-	TRBV6-1	TRBJ1-5	14	few	CASSAIELGQPQHF	TGTGCCAGCAGTGCCATCGAACTCGGTCAGCCCCAGCATTTT
-	TRBV7-3	TRBJ2-1	15	few	CASSPSGPNYNEQFF	TGTGCCAGCAGCCCCAGCGGGCCTAACTACAATGAGCAGTTCTTC
-	TRBV9	TRBJ1-1	17	many	CASSVELGFEKNTEAFF	TGTGCCAGCAGCGTAGAGCTGGGGTTTGAGAAGAACACTGAAGCTTTCTTT
TRBD1	TRBV6-1	TRBJ1-1	16	-	CASSPIVGTGGSEAFF	TGTGCCAGCAGTCCTATCGTGGGGACAGGGGGATCTGAAGCTTTCTTT
-	TRBV20-1	TRBJ1-3	16	many	CSASYFEGLSGNTIYF	TGCAGTGCTAGTTACTTCGAGGGCCTCTCTGGAAACACCATATATTTT
-	TRBV2	TRBJ1-1	16	few	CASSEARGRTVREAFF	TGTGCCAGCAGTGAAGCGCGGGGCAGGACTGTACGTGAAGCTTTCTTT
TRBD1	TRBV6-5	TRBJ1-1	16	many	CASSYSLTGGYTEAFF	TGTGCCAGCAGTTACAGCTTGACAGGGGGCTACACTGAAGCTTTCTTT
-	TRBV29-1	TRBJ1-1	10	few	CSVAEGNAFF	TGCAGCGTGGCTGAAGGCAACGCTTTCTTT
-	TRBV4-3	TRBJ2-7	14	-	CASSQDFGGYEQYF	TGCGCCAGCAGCCAAGATTTCGGAGGATACGAGCAGTACTTC
-	TRBV6-1	TRBJ2-1	15	few	CASSAFGGSYNEQFF	TGTGCCAGCAGTGCCTTCGGGGGTTCCTACAATGAGCAGTTCTTC
TRBD1	TRBV29-1	TRBJ1-1	16	-	CSATTASTGAGSEAFF	TGCAGCGCGACGACGGCGTCGACAGGGGCCGGATCTGAAGCTTTCTTT
TRBD1	TRBV4-2	TRBJ1-1	17	-	CASSQDLGGGPSTEAFF	TGTGCCAGCAGCCAAGATCTGGGAGGGGGCCCCAGCACTGAAGCTTTCTTT
-	TRBV9	TRBJ2-5	13	-	CASSVGHQETQYF	TGTGCCAGCAGCGTAGGTCACCAAGAGACCCAGTACTTC
-	TRBV14	TRBJ2-3	18	many	CASSQDRRARPYTDTQYF	TGTGCCAGCAGCCAAGACCGCCGCGCCAGGCCTTACACAGATACGCAGTATTTT
TRBD2	TRBV20-1	TRBJ2-5	13	few	CSAPGLALGAQYF	TGCAGTGCGCCGGGACTAGCGCTAGGGGCCCAGTACTTC
TRBD2	TRBV29-1	TRBJ2-5	13	many	CSVVSGGQKTQYF	TGCAGCGTTGTTTCGGGGGGGCAGAAGACCCAGTACTTC
-	TRBV28	TRBJ2-3	13	few	CASRNTGTDTQYF	TGTGCCAGCAGGAACACAGGGACAGATACGCAGTATTTT
TRBD1	TRBV5-5	TRBJ1-1	12	few	CASSAGGTEAFF	TGTGCCAGCAGTGCAGGGGGCACTGAAGCTTTCTTT
TRBD1	TRBV12-3/TRBV12-4	TRBJ2-7	15	few	CASTDRDRGQDEQYF	TGTGCCAGCACCGACCGGGACAGGGGGCAGGACGAGCAGTACTTC
TRBD1	TRBV29-1	TRBJ1-2	15	-	CSVEAGTGALDGYTF	TGCAGCGTGGAAGCCGGGACAGGGGCATTAGATGGCTACACCTTC
-	TRBV7-6	TRBJ2-1	13	many	CASSLAHAGKQFF	TGTGCCAGCAGCTTAGCGCATGCAGGGAAGCAGTTCTTC
-	TRBV4-3	TRBJ2-7	13	many	CASSLPWNDEQYF	TGCGCCAGCAGCCTTCCTTGGAACGACGAGCAGTACTTC
-	TRBV12-3/TRBV12-4	TRBJ1-1	16	few	CASSGPGPRGDTEAFF	TGTGCCAGCAGTGGCCCGGGACCCCGTGGTGACACTGAAGCTTTCTTT
-	TRBV2	TRBJ1-6	14	few	CASSATDPGSPLHF	TGTGCCAGCAGTGCGACAGACCCGGGGTCACCCCTCCACTTT
-	TRBV27	TRBJ1-6	14	-	CASSLGFLVPPLHF	TGTGCCAGCAGTTTAGGGTTTTTGGTTCCACCCCTCCACTTT